These 17 T cell receptor beta chains originate from one sample sequenced in a study of spatial heterogeneity in lung cancer. Each CDR3 protein gets one entry after TCRdb re-called the 5' RACE reads with MiXCR. The sample holds about 23,000 distinct CDR3 sequences, about 5.1% seen once. Time point given: sample taken at primary tumor resection. The sequenced material consisted of unsorted whole RNA from tumor, nontumor lung or frozen PBMC. The input for sequencing was PBMCs, taken at surgery. The receptor set was obtained from a male donor with early-stage non-small cell lung cancer.

In its sample, this clonotype was seen many times. The rearrangement uses TRBV6-2 or TRBV6-3 and TRBJ2-1; D perhaps matches TRBD2 (6 bases). Between the trimmed V and J ends, which lost 0 bases and 5 bases, there was a span of 14 bases. This CDR3 region has 16 residues. CDR1 is MNHEY, CDR2 SVGEGT, per germline. Here the CDR3 reads CASSYSLPGVDNEQFF. CDR3 in DNA: TGTGCCAGCAGTTACTCGCTCCCGGGGGTGGACAATGAGCAGTTCTTC.

This clonotype was found many times. The chain carries TRBV12-3 or TRBV12-4 and TRBJ2-7; 10 nucleotides align to TRBD1. The trim removed 7 bases at V and 5 bases at J, leaving 5 bases unmatched. The CDR3 loop spans 13 amino acids. The CDR3 bases are TGTGCCAGCAAAGGGACAGGGGTGGACGAGCAGTACTTC. Amino acid sequence: CASKGTGVDEQYF.

This clonotype has at least ten counts. The chain combines TRBV5-1 with TRBJ2-5; TRBD2 agrees at 12 bases. J gave up 4 bases and V 5 bases, and 9 bases lay outside the gene matches. CDR1 is SGHRS and CDR2 is YFSETQ in the germline V gene. The CDR3 consists of 16 residues. This CDR3 is CASRPGTSGFAETQYF. In nucleotides, the CDR3 is TGCGCCAGCAGACCCGGGACTAGCGGGTTCGCAGAGACCCAGTACTTC.

At least ten counts were recorded for this clonotype. V is TRBV5-1 and J is TRBJ2-2; 7 nucleotides align to TRBD1. Germline V lookup: CDR1 SGHRS, CDR2 YFSETQ. This CDR3 spans 14 amino acids. After removal of 2 bases from V and 5 bases from J, the junction contained 3 bases not matched to a gene. The CDR3 is CASSFRQGTGELFF. The CDR3 coding sequence is TGCGCCAGCAGCTTCCGACAGGGTACCGGGGAGCTGTTTTTT.

This clonotype has at least ten counts. The gene calls are TRBV7-2 and TRBJ2-5, with 7 nucleotides matching TRBD2. Germline V gene data show CDR1 as SGHTA and CDR2 as FQGNSA. V lost 3 bases to trimming and J lost 1 base; unmatched junction nucleotides: 5. CDR3 length equals 15 residues. Written as DNA, the CDR3 is TGTGCCAGCAGCTTTCGAGCGGGGCCCCAAGAGACCCAGTACTTC. Translated: CASSFRAGPQETQYF.

This clonotype was observed many times. The chain links TRBV29-1 to TRBJ1-1, with 7 bases that match TRBD1. This CDR3 has 13 residues. The V gene's germline CDR1 is SQVTM and CDR2 ANQGSEA. V was clipped by 7 bases and J by 3 bases; unmatched bases: 8. CDR3: CSAAYRGDTEAFF. The CDR3 DNA reads as TGCAGCGCGGCCTACAGGGGCGACACTGAAGCTTTCTTT.

This clonotype occurred many times. This sequence joins TRBV1 and TRBJ2-3; the D call in the table, TRBD1, was not verified against the DNA. TRBV1 is termed a pseudogene. This CDR3 has 15 amino acids. The CDR3: CTSTTGGKKSDTQYF. CDR3 in DNA: TGCACCAGCACGACAGGGGGCAAGAAATCAGATACGCAGTATTTT.

There are many counts of this clonotype. This chain uses TRBV9 with TRBJ2-1; D possibly uses TRBD1 or TRBD2 (5 bases each). The CDR3 is made up of 15 amino acids. Germline loops: CDR1 SGDLS, CDR2 YYNGEE. The V and J ends lost 0 bases and 7 bases respectively, with 14 bases between them. Here the CDR3 reads CASSVVGDSRNEQFF. In nucleotides, the CDR3 is TGTGCCAGCAGCGTAGTGGGAGACAGTCGAAATGAGCAGTTCTTC.

This clonotype has at least ten counts. The rearrangement joins TRBV20-1 to TRBJ2-3; TRBD1 aligns across 8 bases. Trimming cost V 6 bases and J 1 base; bases outside gene matches: 3. The CDR3 totals 13 residues. Germline V gene data show CDR1 as DFQATT and CDR2 as SNEGSKA (reference sequence). This CDR3 is CSARGQGTDTQYF. The CDR3 bases are TGCAGTGCCCGGGGACAGGGCACAGATACGCAGTATTTT.

This clonotype was observed many times. The genes are TRBV4-1 and TRBJ2-1, with 8 bases matching TRBD2. Losses at the gene ends were 1 base for V and 4 bases for J; bases not matched to a gene: 6. The CDR3 extends over 16 amino acids. Germline V gene data show CDR1 as MGHRA and CDR2 as YSYEKL. The CDR3 here is CASSQGAGTRYNEQFF. As DNA, the CDR3 is TGCGCCAGCAGCCAAGGAGCCGGGACTAGGTACAATGAGCAGTTCTTC.

The table lists this clonotype with many counts. This sequence joins TRBV7-2 and TRBJ2-7; no firm D call. V dropped 3 bases and J dropped 6 bases, with 15 bases sitting between them. The CDR3 has 14 residues. Germline V gene sequence: CDR1 SGHTA, CDR2 FQGNSA. In DNA, the CDR3 is TGTGCCAGCAGCTTCCATGGGCTTTCGCTCGAGCAGTACTTC. Residues: CASSFHGLSLEQYF.

This clonotype appeared many times. V and J are TRBV7-8 and TRBJ1-5; D may be TRBD1 (6 bases). Germline CDR1 is SGHVS and CDR2 is FQNEAQ. This CDR3 spans 16 amino acids. V lost 2 bases to trimming and J lost 0 bases, with 11 bases between them. CDR3 sequence reads: CASSLRTVDSNQPQHF. DNA for the CDR3: TGTGCCAGCAGCTTACGGACAGTTGATAGCAATCAGCCCCAGCATTTT. The full variable domain, with the rest looked up from reference TRBV7-8 and TRBJ1-5, is GAGVSQSPRYKVAKRGQDVALRCDPISGHVSLFWYQQALGQGPEFLTYFQNEAQLDKSGLPSDRFFAERPEGSVSTLKIQRTQQEDSAVYLCASSLRTVDSNQPQHFGDGTRLSIL.

This clonotype occurred many times. This chain joins TRBV5-1 and TRBJ1-6, with no clear D. The CDR3 has 17 residues. The germline V gene has CDR1 SGHRS and CDR2 YFSETQ. Between the trimmed V and J ends, which lost 4 bases and 5 bases, there was a span of 19 bases. The DNA for the CDR3 is TGCGCCAGCAGCGTGGTTTTGAGGAATAGAGATAATTCACCCCTCCACTTT. This sequence encodes CASSVVLRNRDNSPLHF.

This clonotype occurred many times. The chain couples TRBV6-2 or TRBV6-3 to TRBJ2-1, with D hard to call. Deletions cut 2 bases from V and 0 bases from J, with 8 bases between. Germline assignment: CDR1 MNHEY and CDR2 SVGEGT. CDR3 length: 15 residues. CDR3 DNA sequence: TGTGCCAGCAGTTACATACCGAACTCCTACAATGAGCAGTTCTTC. Translation: CASSYIPNSYNEQFF.

This clonotype was recorded many times. This chain connects TRBV28 to TRBJ2-7, with D perhaps matching TRBD1 (6 bases). Trimming left V 2 bases short and J 5 bases short, with 16 bases between. The CDR3 extends over 15 amino acids. The germline CDR1 and CDR2 sequences are MDHEN and SYDVKM. The chain's CDR3 is CASSLRDTGPHEQYF. CDR3 in DNA: TGTGCCAGCAGTTTACGGGACACGGGCCCTCACGAGCAGTACTTC.

This clonotype was seen repeatedly, ten times or more. V usage is TRBV12-3 or TRBV12-4 and J usage is TRBJ2-1; possibly TRBD2 for D (6 bases). The CDR3 extends over 14 amino acids. The V end was cut by 4 bases, the J end by 8 bases, with 15 bases between. CDR3 nucleotides: TGTGCCAGCAGTTCTAGTGCACCTAGCGATGAGCAGTTCTTC. Its protein product is CASSSSAPSDEQFF.

This clonotype was seen ten or more times. V is TRBV12-3 or TRBV12-4 and J is TRBJ2-2; D is ambiguous. The CDR3 extends over 15 amino acids. V dropped 5 bases and J dropped 0 bases, with 10 bases sitting between them. This chain's CDR3 is CASSPRRTNTGELFF. CDR3 bases: TGTGCCAGCAGTCCCCGACGTACGAACACCGGGGAGCTGTTTTTT.